This TCR beta chain came from a study of shared clonotypes between healthy human individuals. Here immunoSEQ multiplex PCR was the method, and the copy in TCRdb shows in-frame clones only, minus some. The sample has 600,000 to 750,000 clones; just under 75% are singletons. The CDR3 runs 19 residues. V trimming: 0 bases; J trimming: 1 base; junction bases outside the gene matches: 10. The chain carries TRBV5-3 and TRBJ2-2; 9 bases are a match to TRBD2. TRBV5-3 is labeled an ORF, and its function is uncertain. Sequenced: memory CD4+ T cells sorted from blood. Subset defined: CD45RA-negative fraction. The sequence was collected from a woman aged 25-40 years in good health. The CDR3 bases are TGTGCCAGAAGCTTGGGAGCGGGAGGTGATTCAGGGAACACCGGGGAGCTGTTTTTT. Its protein product is CARSLGAGGDSGNTGELFF.